The 28 T cell receptor beta chains below were found in one sample sequenced in a study of early T cells in non-severe SARS-CoV-2 infection. TCRdb called the 5' RACE reads again in MiXCR, with one record for every CDR3 protein. The sample contains 75,000 to 95,000 distinct CDR3 sequences, 16% of which appear only once. The specimen was whole blood, collected at baseline. The receptors shown here come from an adult who was a healthcare worker with PCR-confirmed SARS-CoV-2 infection or an uninfected control (not recorded which).

This clonotype has a handful of counts. The rearrangement links TRBV2 to TRBJ2-2; 7 bases align to TRBD2. Unmatched junction bases numbered 12, after V lost 7 bases and J lost 7 bases. Germline assignment: CDR1 SNHLY and CDR2 FYNNEI. The CDR3 runs 15 residues. CDR3 nucleotide sequence: TGTGCCAGCAAAGCGGGAAAAGGAGTGGACGGGGAGCTGTTTTTT. Translating gives CASKAGKGVDGELFF.

This clonotype turned up a few times. The V gene is TRBV28, the J gene TRBJ2-5; a possible D gene is TRBD1 (6 bases). The CDR3 is 14 residues long. Germline lookup yields CDR1 MDHEN and CDR2 SYDVKM. V was trimmed by 10 bases and J by 2 bases, leaving 17 bases between them. CDR3 sequence (DNA): TGTGCCACCATCCCCGGGACAATTCAAGAGACCCAGTACTTC. Protein sequence: CATIPGTIQETQYF.

The chain joins TRBV11-2 to TRBJ2-4, with 8 bases aligning to TRBD1. J gave up 1 base and V 5 bases, and 4 bases lay outside the gene matches. The CDR3 runs to 15 residues. The germline gives CDR1 SGHAT, CDR2 FQNNGV. CDR3 sequence reads: CASSRQGMAKNIQYF. DNA of the CDR3: TGTGCCAGCAGCCGACAGGGGATGGCCAAAAACATTCAGTACTTC. The complete variable domain, with remaining parts taken from reference TRBV11-2 and TRBJ2-4, reads EAGVAQSPRYKIIEKRQSVAFWCNPISGHATLYWYQQILGQGPKLLIQFQNNGVVDDSQLPKDRFSAERLKGVDSTLKIQPAKLEDSAVYLCASSRQGMAKNIQYFGAGTRLSVL.

This clonotype was observed a handful of times. CDR3 nucleotides: TGTGCCAGCAGCCCCCGTTCCGGGACCCCCGAGTTAGAGCCCCAGCATTTT. Amino acids: CASSPRSGTPELEPQHF. This chain links TRBV12-3 or TRBV12-4 with TRBJ1-5; D perhaps matches TRBD1 (5 bases). The CDR3 spans 17 residues. V lost 6 bases, J lost 8 bases, and 26 bases lay in between.

The sample holds a few counts of this clonotype. The chain is built from TRBV12-3 or TRBV12-4 and TRBJ2-4, with no clear D. CDR3 length: 15 amino acids. Trimming shortened V by 2 bases and J by 0 bases, and 8 bases separated the two germline ends. CDR3 DNA sequence: TGTGCCAGCAGTTTATCGGCACTAGCCAAAAACATTCAGTACTTC. Translation: CASSLSALAKNIQYF.

This chain joins TRBV11-2 and TRBJ2-1; D perhaps matches TRBD1 (5 bases). The ends were cut back, 7 bases at V and 0 bases at J, with 16 bases in the middle. The CDR3 has 16 residues. Germline assignment: CDR1 SGHAT and CDR2 FQNNGV. The CDR3 protein is CASNPNGASSYNEQFF. CDR3 sequence (DNA): TGTGCCAGCAACCCCAATGGGGCTTCCTCCTACAATGAGCAGTTCTTC.

V usage is TRBV6-5 and J usage is TRBJ1-2, with a weak D call TRBD1 (5 bases). Germline CDR1 is MNHEY and CDR2 is SVGAGI. Trimming shortened V by 7 bases and J by 6 bases, and 21 bases separated the two germline ends. The CDR3 totals 15 residues. For the CDR3, the DNA is TGTGCCAGCACGTGGTCCCGGAGCGGGGCGGATGGCTACACCTTC. Protein: CASTWSRSGADGYTF.

In this sample, this clonotype turned up a few times. The genes are TRBV12-3 or TRBV12-4 and TRBJ2-1, with a possible D match to TRBD2 (5 bases). The germline V and J ends were trimmed by 8 bases and 6 bases, with 8 bases remaining between them. This CDR3 spans 11 amino acids. The CDR3 DNA reads TGTGCCAGCGACCGGGGCAATGAGCAGTTCTTC. It codes for CASDRGNEQFF.

This clonotype has only a few counts. The J gene is TRBJ2-5, the V gene TRBV5-1, with a tentative D call TRBD2 (6 bases). The CDR3 extends over 15 amino acids. In germline, CDR1 is SGHRS, CDR2 YFSETQ. V lost 0 bases and J 4 bases, leaving 13 bases between the germline ends. In DNA form, the CDR3 reads TGCGCCAGCAGCTTGGCGTACGGAGGGCTAGAGACCCAGTACTTC. This gives the protein CASSLAYGGLETQYF.

This clonotype showed up just a few times. This rearrangement joins TRBV7-9 to TRBJ1-1; possibly TRBD1 for D (6 bases). This CDR3 has 17 amino acids. V was cut by 5 bases and J by 0 bases, with 19 bases left in between. From germline, CDR1 is SEHNR and CDR2 FQNEAQ (reference sequence). The DNA of the CDR3 is TGTGCCAGCAGCATGACAGGCCGAAGACCTATGAACACTGAAGCTTTCTTT. Encoded protein: CASSMTGRRPMNTEAFF.

In its sample, this clonotype was seen many times. The chain employs TRBV7-2 and TRBJ2-7, with D unclear. CDR3 size: 13 residues. Trimming shortened V by 4 bases and J by 2 bases, and 9 bases separated the two germline ends. Germline-derived CDR1 and CDR2 are SGHTA and FQGNSA. CDR3 sequence: CASSSDGTYEQYF. CDR3 in DNA: TGTGCCAGCAGCTCTGACGGTACCTACGAGCAGTACTTC.

This clonotype has a count of ten or more. The genes are TRBV12-3 or TRBV12-4 and TRBJ1-1; possible D gene TRBD1, 6 bases. V was clipped by 6 bases and J by 11 bases, with 22 bases between them. This CDR3 contains 14 residues. In DNA, the CDR3 is TGTGCCAGCAGCGTGGCGGGGGGCGCCGGATGGGCTTTCTTT. Its protein is CASSVAGGAGWAFF.

The chain carries TRBV20-1 and TRBJ1-6; D remains ambiguous. V shed 5 bases and J shed 7 bases, with 9 bases lying between them. Germline values: CDR1 DFQATT, CDR2 SNEGSKA (reference sequence). This CDR3 has 12 residues. This CDR3 reads CSAGRSNSPLHF. In nucleotides, the CDR3 is TGCAGTGCTGGACGGTCGAATTCACCCCTCCACTTT.

The V call is TRBV11-2, the J call TRBJ2-7, with TRBD2 as a possible D gene (5 bases). This CDR3 comprises 14 residues. V was clipped by 5 bases and J by 2 bases, with 13 bases between them. Germline CDR1 SGHAT, CDR2 FQNNGV. CDR3 residues: CASSRTGLAYEQYF. In DNA form, the CDR3 reads TGTGCCAGCAGCAGGACCGGACTGGCCTACGAGCAGTACTTC.

The rearrangement links TRBV6-5 to TRBJ2-5; D may be TRBD2 (5 bases). Germline CDR1 is MNHEY and CDR2 is SVGAGI. This CDR3 region has 15 residues. With 2 bases removed from V and 5 bases from J, the gap between germline ends came to 15 bases. CDR3 in DNA: TGTGCCAGCAGTTACCAGAGGGCAGGAGGCGAGACCCAGTACTTC. It encodes CASSYQRAGGETQYF.

Many counts were recorded for this clonotype. The chain links TRBV3-1 to TRBJ2-2; D uncertain. The V end lost 6 bases, the J end lost 13 bases, and 15 bases lay between the germline ends. CDR1 is LGHDT, CDR2 YNNKEL, per germline (reference sequence). The CDR3 length is 12 residues. The CDR3 bases are TGTGCCAGCAGAGATAGAAGCACCTCGCTGTTTTTT. Translation gives CASRDRSTSLFF.

The sample holds many counts of this clonotype. The DNA of the CDR3 is TGTGCCAGCAGTTTACACCTCCGGGACAGGGACTACGAGCAGTACTTC. It specifies CASSLHLRDRDYEQYF. The chain is built from TRBV27 and TRBJ2-7, with 9 bases matching TRBD1. V gave up 2 bases and J gave up 3 bases; unmatched junction bases: 8. The CDR3 contains 16 residues. Germline V lookup: CDR1 MNHEY, CDR2 SMNVEV (reference sequence).

This clonotype was counted a few times. The chain joins TRBV2 to TRBJ2-1, with 8 bases aligning to TRBD2. V shed 7 bases and J 7 bases; nucleotides not matched to a gene: 9. Germline CDR1 SNHLY, CDR2 FYNNEI. The CDR3 is 14 amino acids. The CDR3 region is CASTVLREANEQFF. In DNA form, the CDR3 reads TGTGCCAGCACGGTCTTGCGGGAGGCGAATGAGCAGTTCTTC.

This clonotype appeared many times. The rearrangement uses TRBV7-9 and TRBJ2-1; 7 nucleotides agree with TRBD1. The length of the CDR3 is 12 residues. Looked up from germline, CDR1 is SEHNR and CDR2 is FQNEAQ (reference sequence). V lost 6 bases and J lost 8; bases outside the gene matches: 4. The CDR3: CASRIGGDEQFF. As DNA, the CDR3 is TGTGCCAGCAGGATAGGGGGCGATGAGCAGTTCTTC.

The gene calls are TRBV11-2 and TRBJ2-5; D ambiguous. V lost 5 bases to trimming and J lost 2 bases, with 9 bases between them. CDR3 length: 13 amino acids. Germline CDR1 and CDR2: SGHAT and FQNNGV. This chain's CDR3 is CASSARGQETQYF. The DNA for the CDR3 is TGTGCCAGCAGCGCCCGAGGACAAGAGACCCAGTACTTC. The complete variable domain, with remaining parts taken from reference TRBV11-2 and TRBJ2-5, reads EAGVAQSPRYKIIEKRQSVAFWCNPISGHATLYWYQQILGQGPKLLIQFQNNGVVDDSQLPKDRFSAERLKGVDSTLKIQPAKLEDSAVYLCASSARGQETQYFGPGTRLLVL.

In its sample, this clonotype was seen many times. The gene calls are TRBV5-1 and TRBJ2-7; D is ambiguous. This CDR3 spans 11 amino acids. V lost 3 bases to trimming and J lost 3 bases, with 4 bases between them. Germline CDR1 is SGHRS and CDR2 is YFSETQ. CDR3 DNA sequence: TGCGCCAGCAGCTCGGACTACGAGCAGTACTTC. Translating gives CASSSDYEQYF.

This clonotype has only a few counts. The chain recombines TRBV11-2 with TRBJ2-1; D may be TRBD1 (5 bases). CDR1 and CDR2 from the germline V gene are SGHAT and FQNNGV. V was trimmed by 3 bases and J by 3 bases, leaving 9 bases between them. The CDR3 has 14 residues. The CDR3 bases are TGTGCCAGCAGCTTGGGTAGGGGCTACAATGAGCAGTTCTTC. Its translation: CASSLGRGYNEQFF.

Concerning this clonotype itself: A clone one base away is much larger, so this may be a read error. The chain has TRBV13 and TRBJ2-3; 11 bases are shared with TRBD2. The germline gives CDR1 PRHDT, CDR2 FYEKMQ (reference sequence). The CDR3 is 15 residues long. This CDR3 is CASSSGTSGTDTRYF. The CDR3 bases are TGTGCCAGCAGCTCCGGGACTAGCGGCACAGATACGCGGTATTTT.

The genes are TRBV12-3 or TRBV12-4 and TRBJ2-5, with a tentative D call TRBD1 (6 bases). The length of the CDR3 is 13 residues. V was clipped by 7 bases and J by 1 base, with 10 bases between them. DNA of the CDR3: TGTGCCAGCACTGGGGGCAGCCAAGAGACCCAGTACTTC. Its translation: CASTGGSQETQYF.

The chain joins TRBV18 to TRBJ1-1, with D perhaps matching TRBD1 (6 bases). Germline CDR1 reads KGHSH; CDR2 reads LQKENI. The CDR3 is 16 amino acids. Trimming shortened V by 3 bases and J by 1 base, and 15 bases separated the two germline ends. CDR3 DNA: TGTGCCAGCTCACCCATCCCGGGACATAGGAACACTGAAGCTTTCTTT. It translates to CASSPIPGHRNTEAFF.

This sequence joins TRBV7-8 and TRBJ2-7; D is perhaps TRBD2 (6 bases). Germline V gene sequence: CDR1 SGHVS, CDR2 FQNEAQ. Trimming removed 3 bases at V and 4 bases at J, with 19 bases between. CDR3 length: 16 amino acids. DNA for the CDR3: TGTGCCAGCAGCTTCATTTCGCTCGGGAGAGAGTACGAGCAGTACTTC. This sequence encodes CASSFISLGREYEQYF.

This chain links TRBV21-1 with TRBJ2-5. TRBV21-1 is flagged as a pseudogene. There are 12 residues in the CDR3. The CDR3 nucleotides are TGTGCCAGCAGGGACGGATCGGAGACCCAGTACTTC. Translated, it gives CASRDGSETQYF.

The chain combines TRBV28 with TRBJ2-7; 8 bases are shared with TRBD2. Per the germline V gene, CDR1 is MDHEN and CDR2 is SYDVKM. The CDR3 is made up of 15 amino acids. The ends lost 2 bases at V and 5 bases at J; junction bases unmatched: 8. The DNA for the CDR3 is TGTGCCAGCAGTTTAGGATCGAGCGGGAGTCACGAGCAGTACTTC. Its protein product is CASSLGSSGSHEQYF.